These 32 T cell receptor beta chains originate from one sample sequenced in a study of OX40 agonist ivuxolimab in advanced cancers. Data came from immunoSEQ multiplex PCR; TCRdb stores just in-frame clones and leaves some out. The data contain 35,000 to 55,000 clones, roughly 80% of them singletons. The sequencing used CD4+ or CD8+ T cells sorted from blood, collected in a trial of the OX40 agonist ivuxolimab. Receptor source: an adult with an advanced solid tumor such as melanoma, head and neck, liver or kidney cancer.

The chain has TRBV11-2 and TRBJ2-1; D is unclear. V was cut by 0 bases and J by 6 bases, with 9 bases left in between. The CDR3 extends over 14 amino acids. Germline V gene sequence: CDR1 SGHAT, CDR2 FQNNGV. The CDR3 coding sequence is TGTGCCAGCAGCTTAGACCCCTCGTCCAATGAGCAGTTCTTC. Amino acids: CASSLDPSSNEQFF.

The chain combines TRBV28 with TRBJ2-1, with D tentatively TRBD1 (6 bases). Germline lookup yields CDR1 MDHEN and CDR2 SYDVKM. The CDR3 runs to 13 residues. V was cut by 6 bases and J by 1 base, with 7 bases left in between. The CDR3 here is CASRGTSYNEQFF. CDR3 DNA: TGTGCCAGCAGAGGGACATCCTACAATGAGCAGTTCTTC.

V and J are TRBV19 and TRBJ2-7; 10 bases align to TRBD1. V gave up 6 bases and J gave up 1 base; unmatched junction bases: 9. CDR3 size: 16 residues. Germline CDR1 and CDR2: LNHDA and SQIVND (reference sequence). The CDR3 bases are TGTGCCAGTAGGCTGACAGGGGGCCGGAAGTCCTACGAGCAGTACTTC. It specifies CASRLTGGRKSYEQYF.

The sample holds one count of this clone. The genes are TRBV27 and TRBJ1-1, with a possible D match to TRBD1 (6 bases). Germline assignment: CDR1 MNHEY and CDR2 SMNVEV (reference sequence). V gave up 3 bases and J gave up 0 bases, with 8 bases separating them. The CDR3 is made up of 14 amino acids. CDR3 DNA sequence: TGTGCCAGCAGTTTTGACAGGATGAACACTGAAGCTTTCTTT. Translation: CASSFDRMNTEAFF.

The chain combines TRBV5-8 with TRBJ1-1; perhaps TRBD1 as D (5 bases). Germline V gene sequence: CDR1 SGHTS, CDR2 YDEGEE. The CDR3 runs to 13 residues. V dropped 0 bases and J dropped 8 bases, with 11 bases sitting between them. Here the CDR3 reads CASSLAEGTEAFF. The CDR3 DNA is TGTGCCAGCAGCTTGGCCGAGGGGACGGAAGCTTTCTTT.

This clone turned up a few times. The chain employs TRBV29-1 and TRBJ1-1; D call uncertain. Germline V gives CDR1 SQVTM, CDR2 ANQGSEA. Trimming removed 6 bases from V and 1 base from J, with 18 bases in between. CDR3 length equals 15 residues. CDR3 DNA sequence: TGCAGCGTCCAGAAAACGGGTTCGGGGAACACTGAAGCTTTCTTT. Its translation is CSVQKTGSGNTEAFF.

V and J are TRBV27 and TRBJ2-2; a weak D match, TRBD2 (5 bases). The CDR3 extends over 15 amino acids. Per the germline V gene, CDR1 is MNHEY and CDR2 is SMNVEV (reference sequence). Between the trimmed V and J ends, which lost 3 bases and 4 bases, there was a span of 12 bases. CDR3 in DNA: TGTGCCAGCAGTTTTATAGTGGCGGGCACCGGGGAGCTGTTTTTT. This encodes CASSFIVAGTGELFF.

This clone showed up just a few times. The V gene is TRBV6-6, the J gene TRBJ2-1; TRBD2 matches 10 bases. This CDR3 spans 15 amino acids. V trimming: 6 bases; J trimming: 6 bases; junction bases outside the gene matches: 8. Germline CDR1 and CDR2: MNHNY and SVGAGI (reference sequence). The CDR3 DNA follows: TGTGCCAGCAGATATTCTAGCGGGAGCGGCAATGAGCAGTTCTTC. Translating it yields CASRYSSGSGNEQFF.

The chain joins TRBV28 to TRBJ2-7, with TRBD2 as a possible D gene (5 bases). This CDR3 comprises 16 residues. V was clipped by 5 bases and J by 0 bases, with 17 bases between them. Germline V CDR1 and CDR2: MDHEN, SYDVKM. As DNA, the CDR3 is TGTGCCAGCAGTCTTCCCCCCGGGGTGAGCTCCTACGAGCAGTACTTC. Its translation is CASSLPPGVSSYEQYF.

The CDR3 sequence: CASSLGGQEYQPQHF. For the CDR3, the DNA is TGTGCCAGCAGCTTAGGCGGACAGGAGTATCAGCCCCAGCATTTT. J is TRBJ1-5 and V is TRBV7-8, with TRBD1 matching over 7 bases. The CDR3 is made up of 15 amino acids. Trimming took 1 base from V and 5 from J; bases not matched to a gene: 5. Germline assignment: CDR1 SGHVS and CDR2 FQNEAQ. Using reference TRBV7-8 and TRBJ1-5 for the parts outside the CDR3, the full variable domain is GAGVSQSPRYKVAKRGQDVALRCDPISGHVSLFWYQQALGQGPEFLTYFQNEAQLDKSGLPSDRFFAERPEGSVSTLKIQRTQQEDSAVYLCASSLGGQEYQPQHFGDGTRLSIL.

In this sample, this clone turned up a few times. CDR3 bases: TGCGCCAGCAGCTTAGGGACAGGGGATGAAAAACTGTTTTTT. Translation: CASSLGTGDEKLFF. This rearrangement joins TRBV5-1 to TRBJ1-4, with 10 positions matching TRBD1. V lost 2 bases and J lost 6; bases outside the gene matches: 1. This CDR3 has 14 amino acids. CDR1 is SGHRS, CDR2 YFSETQ, per germline.

The chain couples TRBV5-4 to TRBJ1-3, with D hard to call. The CDR3 sequence is 13 residues long. Deletions cut 4 bases from V and 2 bases from J, with 7 bases between. CDR1 is SGHNT and CDR2 is YYREEE in the germline V gene (reference sequence). The CDR3 loop reads CASSQSAGNTIYF. As DNA, the CDR3 is TGTGCCAGCAGCCAATCGGCTGGAAACACCATATATTTT.

In this sample, this clone turned up once. V is TRBV5-6 and J is TRBJ2-7; D not certain. Trimming took 2 bases from V and 0 from J, leaving 9 bases between them. The CDR3 has 14 residues. CDR1 and CDR2 from the germline V gene are SGHDT and YYEEEE. Written as DNA, the CDR3 is TGTGCCAGCAGCTTAGCCCTCTCCTCCTACGAGCAGTACTTC. Amino acids: CASSLALSSYEQYF.

V and J are TRBV14 and TRBJ2-1; 13 nucleotides agree with TRBD2. CDR1 is SGHDN, CDR2 FVKESK, per germline. CDR3 length equals 17 residues. Unmatched junction bases numbered 6, after V lost 6 bases and J lost 1 base. In DNA, the CDR3 is TGTGCCAGCAGTCGGACTAGCGGGAGTCTGTCCTACAATGAGCAGTTCTTC. Translated: CASSRTSGSLSYNEQFF.

V gene TRBV30 combines with J gene TRBJ1-5, with D possibly being TRBD1 (5 bases). Germline assignment: CDR1 GTSNPN and CDR2 SVGIG (reference sequence). The CDR3 is made up of 14 amino acids. V shed 5 bases and J shed 5 bases, with 16 bases lying between them. The CDR3 sequence is CAWGRGGRDQPQHF. The CDR3 DNA sequence: TGTGCCTGGGGTAGGGGCGGTCGGGATCAGCCCCAGCATTTT.

To note about this clone: At the DNA level, this CDR3 is encoded by other sequences in the same sample as well. The chain uses TRBV10-1 and TRBJ1-1; D remains ambiguous. The CDR3 is 13 amino acids. The germline V and J ends were trimmed by 6 bases and 2 bases, with 10 bases remaining between them. The germline CDR1 and CDR2 sequences are WNHNN and SYGVQD (reference sequence). The CDR3 nucleotides read TGCGCCAGCAGGGCTCGGGAAAACACTGAAGCTTTCTTT. The encoded protein is CASRARENTEAFF.

The chain has TRBV27 and TRBJ1-4; tentatively, D is TRBD1 (5 bases). The CDR3 is 14 residues long. Per germline, CDR1 MNHEY and CDR2 SMNVEV (reference sequence). V shed 6 bases and J shed 8 bases, with 16 bases lying between them. CDR3 DNA sequence: TGTGCCAGCAGGGACTCGGGGGTAAGAGAAAAACTGTTTTTT. It yields the protein CASRDSGVREKLFF.

This clone has a handful of counts. The chain links TRBV4-1 to TRBJ1-1; D ambiguous. The ends were cut back, 1 base at V and 1 base at J, with 10 bases in the middle. This CDR3 is built from 15 residues. CDR1 is MGHRA, CDR2 YSYEKL, per germline. CDR3 nucleotides: TGCGCCAGCAGCCAAGTGGCAGGAACGAACACTGAAGCTTTCTTT. Protein product: CASSQVAGTNTEAFF.

The chain combines TRBV30 with TRBJ2-7; D is perhaps TRBD2 (5 bases). The germline CDR1 and CDR2 sequences are GTSNPN and SVGIG (reference sequence). There are 13 residues in the CDR3. Trimming cost V 1 base and J 3 bases, with 10 bases left between them. CDR3 amino acids: CAWSGGDGYEQYF. The CDR3 DNA is TGTGCCTGGAGTGGGGGAGACGGCTACGAGCAGTACTTC.

This clone was counted between two and nine times. V is TRBV7-2 and J is TRBJ2-1; 14 bases line up with TRBD2. CDR3 length: 17 amino acids. Germline CDR1 reads SGHTA; CDR2 reads FQGNSA. The J segment lost 7 bases and the V segment lost 1 base, leaving 6 bases of the junction unmatched. The CDR3 DNA sequence: TGTGCCAGCAGCTTAGTGGGGACTAGCGGGAGTGAGAATGAGCAGTTCTTC. Its protein is CASSLVGTSGSENEQFF.

The chain combines TRBV5-1 with TRBJ2-7; D might be TRBD2 (6 bases). The CDR3 sequence is 13 residues long. With 4 bases removed from V and 1 base from J, the gap between germline ends came to 9 bases. The germline gives CDR1 SGHRS, CDR2 YFSETQ. CDR3 in amino acids: CASSPGLSYEQYF. CDR3 DNA sequence: TGCGCCAGCAGCCCGGGACTGTCCTACGAGCAGTACTTC.

This chain connects TRBV9 to TRBJ2-3; TRBD1 matches at 9 bases. The CDR3 has 15 amino acids. The J segment lost 4 bases and the V segment lost 8 bases, leaving 11 bases of the junction unmatched. In germline, CDR1 is SGDLS, CDR2 YYNGEE. CDR3 amino acids: CASKKRDRVSDTQYF. CDR3 in DNA: TGTGCCAGTAAAAAACGGGACAGGGTATCAGATACGCAGTATTTT.

The chain combines TRBV5-4 with TRBJ2-3, with D perhaps matching TRBD2 (6 bases). V was shortened by 1 base and J by 1 base, with 10 bases between the two germline ends. The CDR3 has 15 amino acids. Looked up from germline, CDR1 is SGHNT and CDR2 is YYREEE (reference sequence). The CDR3: CASSLRGGGTDTQYF. CDR3 coding DNA: TGTGCCAGCAGCTTGAGGGGAGGTGGCACAGATACGCAGTATTTT. The full variable domain, in which reference TRBV5-4 and TRBJ2-3 provide the parts outside the CDR3, is ETGVTQSPTHLIKTRGQQVTLRCSSQSGHNTVSWYQQALGQGPQFIFQYYREEENGRGNFPPRFSGLQFPNYSSELNVNALELDDSALYLCASSLRGGGTDTQYFGPGTRLTVL.

This chain uses TRBV27 with TRBJ2-7, with TRBD1 matching over 8 bases. The trim removed 6 bases at V and 3 bases at J, leaving 10 bases unmatched. The CDR3 length is 15 residues. Germline V CDR1 and CDR2: MNHEY, SMNVEV (reference sequence). CDR3 bases: TGTGCCAGCAGCGGAGGGACAGGAATCTTCTACGAGCAGTACTTC. Its translation: CASSGGTGIFYEQYF.

The chain joins TRBV5-1 to TRBJ1-1; 9 positions match TRBD1. Germline loops: CDR1 SGHRS, CDR2 YFSETQ. The length of the CDR3 is 15 residues. The junction had 4 bases not matched to a gene; V was cut back by 4 bases and J by 0 bases. CDR3 protein: CASSTGTGMNTEAFF. As DNA, the CDR3 is TGCGCCAGCAGCACCGGGACAGGGATGAACACTGAAGCTTTCTTT.

The CDR3 loop reads CASSYGTSYEQYF. As DNA, the CDR3 is TGTGCCAGCTCTTATGGGACTTCCTACGAGCAGTACTTC. The chain employs TRBV6-1 and TRBJ2-7; D is possibly TRBD2 (6 bases). This CDR3 has 13 residues. Trimming took 8 bases from V and 1 from J, leaving 12 bases between them. The V gene's germline CDR1 is MNHNS and CDR2 SASEGT.

The chain has TRBV30 and TRBJ2-1; D not resolved. CDR3 size: 15 residues. Deletions cut 3 bases from V and 0 bases from J, with 12 bases between. CDR1 and CDR2 from the germline V gene are GTSNPN and SVGIG (reference sequence). The DNA of the CDR3 is TGTGCCTGGAGCCGGAGTACCGGCTCCTACAATGAGCAGTTCTTC. This codes for CAWSRSTGSYNEQFF.

The chain is built from TRBV7-2 and TRBJ2-2; 7 positions match TRBD1. CDR3 length: 17 amino acids. The V segment lost 1 base and the J segment 4 bases; nucleotides outside the gene matches: 9. Germline V gene data show CDR1 as SGHTA and CDR2 as FQGNSA. The CDR3: CASSLGGGLARTGELFF. CDR3 DNA: TGTGCCAGCAGCTTAGGAGGGGGCTTAGCGCGCACCGGGGAGCTGTTTTTT.

The CDR3 loop is CARSPENRKDNEQFF. In DNA form, the CDR3 reads TGTGCCAGAAGCCCTGAAAACCGAAAAGACAATGAGCAGTTCTTC. The V and J genes are TRBV5-3 and TRBJ2-1; D unclear. TRBV5-3 carries the ORF label, with uncertain function. This CDR3 region has 15 residues. The V end lost 4 bases, the J end lost 5 bases, and 16 bases lay between the germline ends.

The rearrangement joins TRBV5-1 to TRBJ2-1; the D is unclear. Germline assignment: CDR1 SGHRS and CDR2 YFSETQ. The germline V and J ends were trimmed by 0 bases and 0 bases, with 10 bases remaining between them. There are 16 residues in the CDR3. CDR3 sequence: CASSLAVQTSYNEQFF. The CDR3 DNA follows: TGCGCCAGCAGCTTGGCCGTCCAGACCTCCTACAATGAGCAGTTCTTC.

This clone rates as medium-sized (0.01 to 0.1%). This rearrangement joins TRBV30 to TRBJ1-5, with TRBD1 matching 8 bases. The V and J ends lost 3 bases and 3 bases, in that order; junction bases with no gene match: 7. The CDR3 totals 15 residues. Germline CDR1 and CDR2: GTSNPN and SVGIG (reference sequence). The CDR3 region has the DNA TGTGCCTGGAGGCGGGCGGACAGGGACAATCAGCCCCAGCATTTT. This gives the protein CAWRRADRDNQPQHF.

This clone appeared a few times. The rearrangement uses TRBV7-9 and TRBJ1-1; 9 bases are shared with TRBD1. The CDR3 length is 18 residues. V dropped 4 bases and J dropped 0; count of bases not matched to a gene: 12. Germline assignment: CDR1 SEHNR and CDR2 FQNEAQ (reference sequence). CDR3 nucleotide sequence: TGTGCCAGCAGCTCAAGACAGGGGGTCCGACTTCTGAACACTGAAGCTTTCTTT. It encodes CASSSRQGVRLLNTEAFF. The full variable domain, rest sourced from reference TRBV7-9 and TRBJ1-1, is DTGVSQNPRHKITKRGQNVTFRCDPISEHNRLYWYRQTLGQGPEFLTYFQNEAQLEKSRLLSDRFSAERPKGSFSTLEIQRTEQGDSAMYLCASSSRQGVRLLNTEAFFGQGTRLTVV.